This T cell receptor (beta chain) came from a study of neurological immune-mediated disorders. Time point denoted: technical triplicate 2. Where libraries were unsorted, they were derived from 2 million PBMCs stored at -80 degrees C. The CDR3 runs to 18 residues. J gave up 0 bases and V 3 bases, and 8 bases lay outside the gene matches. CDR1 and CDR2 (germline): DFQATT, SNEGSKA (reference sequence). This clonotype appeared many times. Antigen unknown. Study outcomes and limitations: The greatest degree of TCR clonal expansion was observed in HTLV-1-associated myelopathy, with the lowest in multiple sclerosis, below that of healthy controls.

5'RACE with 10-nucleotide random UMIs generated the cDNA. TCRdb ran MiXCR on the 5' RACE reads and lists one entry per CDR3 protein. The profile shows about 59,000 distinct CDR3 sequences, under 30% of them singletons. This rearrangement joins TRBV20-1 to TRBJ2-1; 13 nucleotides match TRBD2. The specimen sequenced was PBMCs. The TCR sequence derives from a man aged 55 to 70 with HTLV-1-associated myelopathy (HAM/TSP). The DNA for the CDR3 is TGCAGTGCTAGGGCGACTAGCGGGAGGAAGAGCTCCTACAATGAGCAGTTCTTC. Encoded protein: CSARATSGRKSSYNEQFF.